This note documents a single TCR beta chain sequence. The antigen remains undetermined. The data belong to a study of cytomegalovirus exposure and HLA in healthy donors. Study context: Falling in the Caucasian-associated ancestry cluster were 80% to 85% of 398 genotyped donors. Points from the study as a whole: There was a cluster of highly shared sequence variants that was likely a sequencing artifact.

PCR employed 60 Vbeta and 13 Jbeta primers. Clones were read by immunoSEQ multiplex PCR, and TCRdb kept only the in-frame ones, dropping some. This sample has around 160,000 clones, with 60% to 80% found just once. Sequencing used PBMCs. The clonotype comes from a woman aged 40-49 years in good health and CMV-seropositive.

For the CDR3, the DNA is TGTGCCAGCAGCTCGGGACTAGCGGGAGGGCCAATCACCGGGGAGCTGTTTTTT. Translating it yields CASSSGLAGGPITGELFF. The V and J genes are TRBV11-2 and TRBJ2-2; 16 nucleotides match TRBD2. The germline gives CDR1 SGHAT, CDR2 FQNNGV. The CDR3 has 18 amino acids. The junction had 6 bases not matched to a gene; V was cut back by 4 bases and J by 4 bases.